The 31 T cell receptor beta chains given below trace back to one sample, sequenced in a study of response to subunit inactivated influenza vaccine. TCRdb independently ran MiXCR on the RT-PCR reads; one entry per CDR3 protein. Altogether about 480,000 distinct CDR3 sequences are present, 10% to 15% being singletons, with the ten largest covering roughly 14%. The input for sequencing was PBMCs from blood, taken 35 to 45 days after vaccination. Receptor source: a man aged 45-65 years who received an inactivated influenza vaccine.

The gene calls are TRBV5-1 and TRBJ2-1; D is unresolved. Germline CDR1 reads SGHRS; CDR2 reads YFSETQ. The CDR3 consists of 15 residues. The V and J ends lost 0 bases and 3 bases respectively, with 10 bases between them. The CDR3 loop is CASSLVQMGYNEQFF. The CDR3 nucleotides read TGCGCCAGCAGCTTGGTACAGATGGGCTACAATGAGCAGTTCTTC.

This clonotype occurred many times. This chain links TRBV20-1 with TRBJ1-5; a possible D gene is TRBD1 (5 bases). V was shortened by 6 bases and J by 6 bases, with 12 bases between the two germline ends. The germline V gene encodes CDR1 DFQATT and CDR2 SNEGSKA (reference sequence). The CDR3 is made up of 12 amino acids. This CDR3 is CSAFGGTQPQHF. In nucleotides, the CDR3 is TGCAGTGCCTTTGGGGGGACTCAGCCCCAGCATTTT.

V and J are TRBV18 and TRBJ2-3, with TRBD1 matching over 7 bases. Per the germline V gene, CDR1 is KGHSH and CDR2 is LQKENI. Trimming removed 8 bases from V and 0 bases from J; junction bases left unmatched: 11. CDR3 size: 16 residues. The CDR3 DNA reads as TGTGCCAGCAACCCGGGACAGTCGGCTAGCACAGATACGCAGTATTTT. This codes for CASNPGQSASTDTQYF.

The sample holds many counts of this clonotype. The chain has TRBV11-2 and TRBJ1-3; no clear D gene. The germline V gene encodes CDR1 SGHAT and CDR2 FQNNGV. V was shortened by 5 bases and J by 0 bases, with 8 bases between the two germline ends. The CDR3 length is 14 residues. CDR3 region: CASSRDNSGNTIYF. The CDR3 DNA reads TGTGCCAGCAGCCGAGATAACTCTGGAAACACCATATATTTT.

In its sample, this clonotype was seen a few times. This chain connects TRBV6-5 to TRBJ1-3, with D possibly TRBD1 on 6 matching bases. In germline, CDR1 is MNHEY, CDR2 SVGAGI. The CDR3 contains 15 residues. V lost 4 bases to trimming and J lost 1 base, with 11 bases between them. The CDR3 here is CASSFEGGSGNTIYF. The CDR3 bases are TGTGCCAGCAGTTTCGAAGGGGGGTCTGGAAACACCATATATTTT.

This clonotype was observed a few times. The genes are TRBV12-3 or TRBV12-4 and TRBJ1-1; D not certain. The CDR3 extends over 11 amino acids. Trimming removed 7 bases at V and 3 bases at J, with 6 bases between. The CDR3 here is CASKLDTEAFF. As DNA, the CDR3 is TGTGCCAGCAAGTTGGACACTGAAGCTTTCTTT.

The rearrangement uses TRBV9 and TRBJ2-3, with TRBD1 matching over 8 bases. This CDR3 has 15 amino acids. Germline trimming cut 3 bases from V and 2 bases from J; bases unmatched to any gene: 5. Looked up from germline, CDR1 is SGDLS and CDR2 is YYNGEE. The CDR3 loop reads CASSDQGANTDTQYF. The CDR3 DNA follows: TGTGCCAGCAGCGATCAGGGGGCGAACACAGATACGCAGTATTTT. The complete variable domain, with remaining parts taken from reference TRBV9 and TRBJ2-3, reads DSGVTQTPKHLITATGQRVTLRCSPRSGDLSVYWYQQSLDQGLQFLIQYYNGEERAKGNILERFSAQQFPDLHSELNLSSLELGDSALYFCASSDQGANTDTQYFGPGTRLTVL.

The V and J genes are TRBV5-1 and TRBJ1-4; D is ambiguous. Germline V gene data show CDR1 as SGHRS and CDR2 as YFSETQ. The CDR3 runs 14 residues. V was clipped by 1 base and J by 7 bases, with 11 bases between them. The CDR3 sequence: CASSLTASSEKLFF. The CDR3 nucleotides are TGCGCCAGCAGCTTGACAGCATCTAGTGAAAAACTGTTTTTT.

This clonotype was counted ten times or more. J is TRBJ2-1 and V is TRBV28; no clear D gene. Trimming cost V 1 base and J 3 bases, with 7 bases left between them. The CDR3 spans 14 residues. Per germline, CDR1 MDHEN and CDR2 SYDVKM. The CDR3 reads CASSLSGIYNEQFF. In DNA, the CDR3 is TGTGCCAGCAGTTTATCCGGCATCTACAATGAGCAGTTCTTC.

This clonotype has ten or more counts. The chain combines TRBV28 with TRBJ2-7; D remains unclear. The V gene lost 4 bases and the J gene lost 7 bases, with 8 bases spanning the gap. The V gene's germline CDR1 is MDHEN and CDR2 SYDVKM. CDR3 length equals 11 residues. CDR3 in amino acids: CASSSPMEQYF. The DNA of the CDR3 is TGTGCCAGCAGTTCCCCCATGGAGCAGTACTTC. Together with reference TRBV28 and TRBJ2-7, the CDR3 gives the full variable domain: DVKVTQSSRYLVKRTGEKVFLECVQDMDHENMFWYRQDPGLGLRLIYFSYDVKMKEKGDIPEGYSVSREKKERFSLILESASTNQTSMYLCASSSPMEQYFGPGTRLTVT.

V usage is TRBV3-1 and J usage is TRBJ1-2; TRBD1 aligns across 10 bases. V lost 3 bases to trimming and J lost 7 bases; unmatched junction nucleotides: 2. Germline V CDR1 and CDR2: LGHDT, YNNKEL (reference sequence). This CDR3 is built from 13 residues. The CDR3 reads CASSQTGGGGYTF. CDR3 bases: TGTGCCAGCAGCCAGACAGGGGGCGGTGGCTACACCTTC.

A few counts support this clonotype. This chain links TRBV12-3 or TRBV12-4 with TRBJ2-1; D not certain. This CDR3 is built from 16 residues. V dropped 0 bases and J dropped 7 bases, with 16 bases sitting between them. Here the CDR3 reads CASSLALGPFWNEQFF. In DNA form, the CDR3 reads TGTGCCAGCAGTTTAGCCTTGGGTCCCTTTTGGAATGAGCAGTTCTTC.

The sample holds many counts of this clonotype. V and J are TRBV6-5 and TRBJ1-1, with 9 nucleotides matching TRBD1. This CDR3 is built from 14 residues. From germline, CDR1 is MNHEY and CDR2 SVGAGI. V lost 0 bases to trimming and J lost 5 bases; unmatched junction nucleotides: 1. The CDR3 sequence: CASSYSGQGTEAFF. Written as DNA, the CDR3 is TGTGCCAGCAGTTACTCGGGACAGGGAACTGAAGCTTTCTTT.

This clonotype was counted between two and nine times. The V and J genes are TRBV12-3 or TRBV12-4 and TRBJ2-1; TRBD2 aligns across 9 bases. After removal of 6 bases from V and 14 bases from J, the junction contained 8 bases not matched to a gene. This CDR3 has 12 amino acids. The CDR3 bases are TGTGCCAGCAGCCCTTTAGCGGGGGAGAAGTTCTTC. It codes for CASSPLAGEKFF.

This clonotype appeared many times. The chain is built from TRBV7-8 and TRBJ2-7, with D unclear. Germline loops: CDR1 SGHVS, CDR2 FQNEAQ. V dropped 5 bases and J dropped 0 bases, with 23 bases sitting between them. This CDR3 contains 18 residues. CDR3: CASSPKKAGSQASYEQYF. The CDR3 nucleotides read TGTGCCAGCAGCCCAAAAAAAGCCGGATCTCAAGCCTCCTACGAGCAGTACTTC.

The gene calls are TRBV7-2 and TRBJ2-3, with D possibly matching TRBD2 (5 bases). CDR1 is SGHTA, CDR2 FQGNSA, per germline. The CDR3 consists of 14 residues. V lost 7 bases and J lost 2, with 13 bases in between. The CDR3 DNA follows: TGTGCCAGCACGAGGTTAGCGAACACAGATACGCAGTATTTT. It specifies CASTRLANTDTQYF. Looking up the rest from reference TRBV7-2 and TRBJ2-3 gives the full variable domain: GAGVSQSPSNKVTEKGKDVELRCDPISGHTALYWYRQSLGQGLEFLIYFQGNSAPDKSGLPSDRFSAERTGGSVSTLTIQRTQQEDSAVYLCASTRLANTDTQYFGPGTRLTVL.

This clonotype was recorded many times. The chain carries TRBV4-3 and TRBJ2-7, with TRBD1 matching over 9 bases. V shed 4 bases, J shed 2 bases, and the junction held 6 bases outside the gene matches. The CDR3 has 15 amino acids. Germline CDR1 LGHNA, CDR2 YSLEER. The CDR3 DNA reads as TGCGCCAGCAGCCTGCGACAGGGGGGGGCCTACGAGCAGTACTTC. It yields the protein CASSLRQGGAYEQYF.

The rearrangement joins TRBV3-1 to TRBJ2-1, with 11 bases identical to TRBD2. The CDR3 has 16 residues. Germline trimming cut 3 bases from V and 2 bases from J; bases unmatched to any gene: 3. Looked up from germline, CDR1 is LGHDT and CDR2 is YNNKEL (reference sequence). The chain's CDR3 is CASSQRSGRAYNEQFF. The CDR3, as DNA: TGTGCCAGCAGCCAGCGTAGCGGGAGGGCCTACAATGAGCAGTTCTTC.

This clonotype was counted at least ten times. V usage is TRBV14 and J usage is TRBJ1-1, with D uncertain. CDR3 length equals 13 residues. Trimming shortened V by 3 bases and J by 7 bases, and 12 bases separated the two germline ends. CDR1 SGHDN and CDR2 FVKESK come from the germline V gene. The CDR3 coding sequence is TGTGCCAGCAGCCAGCCCGGACGGAATGAAGCTTTCTTT. It encodes CASSQPGRNEAFF.

In DNA, the CDR3 is TGTGCCACCAGTGATAAAGGGGTGTTGACAGATACGCAGTATTTT. Residues: CATSDKGVLTDTQYF. The V call is TRBV24-1, the J call TRBJ2-3, with D possibly being TRBD1 (5 bases). Germline lookup yields CDR1 KGHDR and CDR2 SFDVKD. This CDR3 has 15 amino acids. V shed 3 bases and J shed 3 bases, with 12 bases lying between them.

Ten or more counts support this clonotype. The rearrangement joins TRBV3-1 to TRBJ2-3, with TRBD2 as a possible D gene (5 bases). The germline V gene has CDR1 LGHDT and CDR2 YNNKEL (reference sequence). V lost 2 bases and J 4 bases, leaving 13 bases between the germline ends. The CDR3 contains 15 residues. The CDR3 here is CASSQFLADSDTQYF. The CDR3 nucleotides are TGTGCCAGCAGCCAATTCCTAGCAGATTCAGATACGCAGTATTTT.

There are a few counts of this clonotype. CDR3 coding DNA: TGTGCCTCGAGGGGGGTATCGAACACCGGGGAGCTGTTTTTT. This codes for CASRGVSNTGELFF. The rearrangement uses TRBV6-2 or TRBV6-3 and TRBJ2-2, with D perhaps given as TRBD1 or TRBD2 (6 bases each). CDR1 and CDR2 (germline): MNHEY, SVGEGT. The CDR3 contains 14 residues. V lost 11 bases and J 0 bases, leaving 13 bases between the germline ends.

The J gene is TRBJ2-5, the V gene TRBV2; D is perhaps TRBD1 or TRBD2 (5 bases each). V lost 3 bases and J 4 bases, leaving 12 bases between the germline ends. The CDR3 runs 14 residues. Germline CDR1 is SNHLY and CDR2 is FYNNEI. The CDR3 DNA follows: TGTGCCAGCAGTGATACGGGGCTGGTAGAGACCCAGTACTTC. Its translation: CASSDTGLVETQYF.

This chain connects TRBV21-1 to TRBJ2-3; TRBD1 reflects the table's D call only, with no check against the DNA. TRBV21-1 is marked as a pseudogene. CDR3 length: 17 residues. The CDR3 nucleotides are TGTGCCAGCAGCAATCCTCGGAGGGGGGACCGCACAGATACGCAGTATTTT. Its translation: CASSNPRRGDRTDTQYF.

The DNA for the CDR3 is TGTGCCAGCAGCCCCGCCGGGACTACCTTCACAGATACGCAGTATTTT. This codes for CASSPAGTTFTDTQYF. This chain links TRBV5-6 with TRBJ2-3; 7 bases map to TRBD2. The CDR3 is 16 amino acids. The germline gives CDR1 SGHDT, CDR2 YYEEEE. V lost 4 bases and J lost 2; bases outside the gene matches: 10.

About this clonotype itself: A read error may be the cause here, since a much bigger clone is one base away. The V call is TRBV12-3 or TRBV12-4, the J call TRBJ2-1; TRBD1 matches at 8 bases. This CDR3 has 14 amino acids. CDR3 sequence reads: CASTEPGQGHEQLF. The DNA for the CDR3 is TGTGCCAGCACCGAGCCTGGACAGGGCCATGAGCAGCTCTTC.

V is TRBV20-1 and J is TRBJ2-3; TRBD2 matches 9 bases. The CDR3 loop spans 15 amino acids. Germline CDR1 reads DFQATT; CDR2 reads SNEGSKA (reference sequence). Trimming cost V 3 bases and J 6 bases; bases outside gene matches: 10. The CDR3 coding sequence is TGCAGTGCTAGTCGGGCTAGCGGGGAGGCGGATACGCAGTATTTT. Encoded protein: CSASRASGEADTQYF.

The table lists this clonotype with a few counts. V gene TRBV13 combines with J gene TRBJ2-1; TRBD2 agrees at 8 bases. V trimming: 4 bases; J trimming: 4 bases; junction bases outside the gene matches: 9. Germline values: CDR1 PRHDT, CDR2 FYEKMQ (reference sequence). This CDR3 is 16 amino acids long. The CDR3 bases are TGTGCCAGCAGCTCCGTAGCGGGGCCGAAATACAATGAGCAGTTCTTC. It translates to CASSSVAGPKYNEQFF. The variable domain in full, completed from reference TRBV13 and TRBJ2-1, reads AAGVIQSPRHLIKEKRETATLKCYPIPRHDTVYWYQQGPGQDPQFLISFYEKMQSDKGSIPDRFSAQQFSDYHSELNMSSLELGDSALYFCASSSVAGPKYNEQFFGPGTRLTVL.

This clonotype was detected only a few times. The chain links TRBV28 to TRBJ1-1, with a weak D call TRBD1 (6 bases). Trimming left V 7 bases short and J 11 bases short, with 23 bases between. The CDR3 consists of 14 residues. Germline CDR1 and CDR2: MDHEN and SYDVKM. CDR3 sequence (DNA): TGTGCCAGCACACCAAGACAGGCTGCAATTCCGGCTTTCTTT. Protein sequence: CASTPRQAAIPAFF.

Ten or more counts support this clonotype. J is TRBJ1-4 and V is TRBV25-1; weak D call: TRBD1 (6 bases). Trimming removed 3 bases at V and 5 bases at J, with 10 bases between. Germline-derived CDR1 and CDR2 are MGHDK and SYGVNS. The CDR3 is 14 amino acids. As DNA, the CDR3 is TGTGCCAGCAGTGACCTGGACAGAAATGAAAAACTGTTTTTT. It specifies CASSDLDRNEKLFF.

At least ten counts were recorded for this clonotype. The chain couples TRBV20-1 to TRBJ2-3; 7 bases are a match to TRBD2. The CDR3 contains 13 residues. V was clipped by 4 bases and J by 6 bases; unmatched bases: 7. The germline V gene has CDR1 DFQATT and CDR2 SNEGSKA (reference sequence). The CDR3 region is CSANGEGPDTQYF. The CDR3 DNA is TGCAGTGCTAATGGGGAGGGCCCTGATACGCAGTATTTT.